The sequence of this TCR beta chain was determined in a study of blood T cells in healthy people across ages. Study results and limitations: Age brought a roughly linear fall in TCR beta diversity measured per million T cells.

The length of the CDR3 is 17 residues. The V gene lost 0 bases and the J gene lost 8 bases, with 17 bases spanning the gap. Per germline, CDR1 LGHNA and CDR2 YNFKEQ. This clonotype is a singleton in its sample. Its antigen is not identified. Primed by a sample-barcoded 5' primer and a J-beta primer mix, a second PCR proceeded for about 6 to 12 cycles. Each TCR beta cDNA got a 12-nucleotide random molecular identifier. TCRdb itself ran the 5' RACE reads through MiXCR, one entry per CDR3 protein. The sample holds about 780,000 distinct CDR3 sequences, around two thirds seen once. Donors ranged from roughly 6 to 90 years old and were healthy Caucasians in Russia.

The sequence derives from a man aged 30-40 years in good health. J is TRBJ1-6 and V is TRBV4-2, with D perhaps matching TRBD1 (6 bases). The source material was blood. In DNA, the CDR3 is TGTGCCAGCAGCCAAGATTACAGCCAGGGGCTAGATTCACCCCTCCACTTT. Its protein product is CASSQDYSQGLDSPLHF.